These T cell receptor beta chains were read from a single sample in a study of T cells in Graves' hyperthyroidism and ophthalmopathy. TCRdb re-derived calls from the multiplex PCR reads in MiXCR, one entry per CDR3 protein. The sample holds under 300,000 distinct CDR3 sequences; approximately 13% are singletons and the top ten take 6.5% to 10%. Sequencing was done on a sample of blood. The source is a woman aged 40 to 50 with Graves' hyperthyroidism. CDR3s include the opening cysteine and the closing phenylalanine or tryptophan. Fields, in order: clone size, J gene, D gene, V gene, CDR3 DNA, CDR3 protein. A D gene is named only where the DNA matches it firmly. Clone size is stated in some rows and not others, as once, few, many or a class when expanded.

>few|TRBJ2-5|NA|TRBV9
TGTGCCAGCAGCGTAGGGGGTCTAAACGGGGAGACCCAGTACTTC
CASSVGGLNGETQYF
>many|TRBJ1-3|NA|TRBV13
TGTGCCAGCAGCTTAGGCACTGGAAACACCATATATTTT
CASSLGTGNTIYF
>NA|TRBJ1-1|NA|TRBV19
TGTGCCAGTAAGCGCGACCTGGAAGCTTTCTTT
CASKRDLEAFF
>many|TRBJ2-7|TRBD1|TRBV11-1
TGTGCCAGCAGCCTCGGACAGGGGGCTTTCTACGAGCAGTACTTC
CASSLGQGAFYEQYF
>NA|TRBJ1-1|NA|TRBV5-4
TGTGCCGTCAATCGTGGGGTAGTAGGGAGGAACACTGAAGCTTTCTTT
CAVNRGVVGRNTEAFF
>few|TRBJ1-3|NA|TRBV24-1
TGTGCCACCAGTGATTCAGCGACCTATGGAAACACCATATATTTT
CATSDSATYGNTIYF
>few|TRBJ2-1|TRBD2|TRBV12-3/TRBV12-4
TGTGCCAGCAGCCACCGTGGGACTAGGGCCAGTCGGTCCTACAATGAGCAGTTCTTC
CASSHRGTRASRSYNEQFF
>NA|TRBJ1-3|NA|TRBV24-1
TGTGCCACCAGTGATGCGAGGAACTCTGGAAACACCATATATTTT
CATSDARNSGNTIYF
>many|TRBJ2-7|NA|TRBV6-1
TGTGCCAGCAGTCCCCGGTCGGGGGTCGCCGAGCAGTACTTC
CASSPRSGVAEQYF
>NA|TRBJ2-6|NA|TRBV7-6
TGTGCCAGCAGCTTCCAGGGCTCTGGGGCCAACGTCCTGACTTTC
CASSFQGSGANVLTF
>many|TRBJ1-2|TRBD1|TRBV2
TGTGCCAGCAGTGTATCGACAGGGGGTGGCTACACCTTC
CASSVSTGGGYTF
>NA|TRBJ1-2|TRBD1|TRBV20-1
TGCAGTGCTAGAGATCTAGACAGGGGTAACTATGGCTACACCTTC
CSARDLDRGNYGYTF
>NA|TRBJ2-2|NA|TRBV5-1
TGCGCCAGCAGCCCCCTAGGGAACGGGGAGCTGTTTTTT
CASSPLGNGELFF
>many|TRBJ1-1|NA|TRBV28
TGTGCCAGCACCTCTAACACTGAAGCTTTCTTT
CASTSNTEAFF
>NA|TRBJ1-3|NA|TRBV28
TGTGCCAGCAGTTTAGGGCAACGGGGAACTGGAAACACCATATATTTT
CASSLGQRGTGNTIYF
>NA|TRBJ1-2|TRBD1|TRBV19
TGTGCCAGTAGTATGTCCGGGACAGGGCGCTTGCTCTATGGCTACACCTTC
CASSMSGTGRLLYGYTF
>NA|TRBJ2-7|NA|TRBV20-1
TGCAGGGCGGTTGCCGGGAGCTCCTACGAGCAGTACTTC
CRAVAGSSYEQYF
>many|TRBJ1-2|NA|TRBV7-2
TGTGCCAGCAGCTTAGGACCGACACTATCGGGTGGCTACACCTTC
CASSLGPTLSGGYTF
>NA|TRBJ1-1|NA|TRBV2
TGTGCCAGCACGACGGGGGCGGACACTGAAGCTTTCTTT
CASTTGADTEAFF
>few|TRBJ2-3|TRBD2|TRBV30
TGTGCCTGGAGTTCTGGACTAGCGGTCACAGATACGCAGTATTTT
CAWSSGLAVTDTQYF
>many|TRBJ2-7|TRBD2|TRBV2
TGTGCCAGCAGTCGCGGGGGGGGCTCCTACGAGCAGTACTTC
CASSRGGGSYEQYF
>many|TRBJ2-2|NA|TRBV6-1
TGTGCCAGCAAAGATGGGAACACCGGGGAGCTGTTTTTT
CASKDGNTGELFF
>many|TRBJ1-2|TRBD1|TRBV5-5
TGTGCCAGCAGCTACTTAACAGGGGGCCTTGAAGCTAACTATGGCTACACCTTC
CASSYLTGGLEANYGYTF
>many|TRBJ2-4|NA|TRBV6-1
TGTGCCAGCAGTACACACCAGATGAGGGGCGGCATTCAGTACTTC
CASSTHQMRGGIQYF
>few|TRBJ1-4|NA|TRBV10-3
TGTGCCATCAGTGGGGGCAGGGAGAATGAAAAACTGTTTTTT
CAISGGRENEKLFF
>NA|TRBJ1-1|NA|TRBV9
TGTGCCAGCAGCGTAAGTAACACTGAAGCTTTCTTT
CASSVSNTEAFF
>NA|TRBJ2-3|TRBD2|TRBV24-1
TGTGCCACCCGGGGGGTGCTCATGACAGATACGCAGTATTTT
CATRGVLMTDTQYF
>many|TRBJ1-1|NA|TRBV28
TGTGCCAGCAGTTTGAGAGGAGGGACTGAAGCTTTCTTT
CASSLRGGTEAFF
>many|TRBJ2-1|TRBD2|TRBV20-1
TGCAGTGCTAGAGATTGGAGCGGGGGGATGCACCAAGGGCAGTTCTTC
CSARDWSGGMHQGQFF
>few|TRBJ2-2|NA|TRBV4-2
TGTGCCGTTCGGGGTACCTCGAACACCGGGGAGCTGTTTTTT
CAVRGTSNTGELFF
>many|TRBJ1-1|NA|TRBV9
TGTGCCAGCAGCGTAAAAGGAGGGGGGAAGACTGAAGCTTTCTTT
CASSVKGGGKTEAFF
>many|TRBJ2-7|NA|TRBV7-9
TGTGCCAGCAGCTTGGTCGCGTCTGGGGAGCAGTACTTC
CASSLVASGEQYF
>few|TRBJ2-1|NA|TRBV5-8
TGTGCCAGCAGCTTGGAGCCGGTATACAATGAGCAGTTCTTC
CASSLEPVYNEQFF
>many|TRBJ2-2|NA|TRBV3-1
TGTGCCAGCAGCCAATTCATTTCTGAGGGGGAGCTGTTTTTT
CASSQFISEGELFF
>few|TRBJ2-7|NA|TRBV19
TGTGCCACCAAGGACCCGACAGCCCCCTACGAGCAGTACTTC
CATKDPTAPYEQYF
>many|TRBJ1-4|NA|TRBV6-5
TGTGCCAGCAGTTATGGGACAACTAATGAAAAACTGTTTTTT
CASSYGTTNEKLFF
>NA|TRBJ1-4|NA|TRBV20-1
TGCAGTGCTAGAGATGGGGCGAGGCCCGGTAATGAAAAACTGTTTTTT
CSARDGARPGNEKLFF
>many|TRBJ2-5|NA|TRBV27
TGTGCCAGCAGAACCCGGGGTCCGAGGGAGACCCAGTACTTC
CASRTRGPRETQYF
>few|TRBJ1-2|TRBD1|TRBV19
TGTGCCAGTAGTATCCTCGAGGGGGCCCGGGGCTACACCTTC
CASSILEGARGYTF
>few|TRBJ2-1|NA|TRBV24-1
TGTGCCACCAGTGACTCGAGAAGCAATGAGCAGTTCTTC
CATSDSRSNEQFF
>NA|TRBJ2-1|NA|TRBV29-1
TGCAGCGAGCAAGCGGTCCGGGATTACAATGAGCAGTTCTTC
CSEQAVRDYNEQFF
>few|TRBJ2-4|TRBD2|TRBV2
TGTGCCAGCAGTGGGCTAGCGGGAGTCCGAGCCAAAAACATTCAGTACTTC
CASSGLAGVRAKNIQYF
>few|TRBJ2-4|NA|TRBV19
TGTGCCAGTAGTATAGGAGGGACGTCTAACATTCAGTACTTC
CASSIGGTSNIQYF
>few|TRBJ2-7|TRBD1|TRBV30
TGTGCCTGGGAAGGGGACAGGGCTGCCGGTGAGCAGTACTTC
CAWEGDRAAGEQYF
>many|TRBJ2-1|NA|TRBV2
TGTGCCAGCAGTGAGGTACTCGATTCCTACAATGAGCAGTTCTTC
CASSEVLDSYNEQFF
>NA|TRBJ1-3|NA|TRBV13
TGTGCCAGCAGCCCCCGGGAGGGGGGAAACACCATATATTTT
CASSPREGGNTIYF
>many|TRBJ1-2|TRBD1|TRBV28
TGTGCCAGCAGTTTATATGGAGGGGGCTCCTATGGCTACACCTTC
CASSLYGGGSYGYTF
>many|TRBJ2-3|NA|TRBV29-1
TGCAGCGCCGCCGGCAGGGCCACAGATACGCAGTATTTT
CSAAGRATDTQYF
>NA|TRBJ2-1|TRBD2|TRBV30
TGTGCCTGGGCTATAGTACTAGCGGGAGTTAATGAGCAGTTCTTC
CAWAIVLAGVNEQFF
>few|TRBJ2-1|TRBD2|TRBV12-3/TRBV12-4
TGTGCCAGCAGCTCGTCCGGGAGGGCCATTGAGCAGTTCTTC
CASSSSGRAIEQFF
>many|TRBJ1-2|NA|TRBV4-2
TGTGCCAGCAGCCAAACCCAGACGGACTATGGCTACACCTTC
CASSQTQTDYGYTF
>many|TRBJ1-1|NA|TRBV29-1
TGCAGCGTTGACCAGGGCGTCACTGAAGCTTTCTTT
CSVDQGVTEAFF
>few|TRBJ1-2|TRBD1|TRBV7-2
TGTGCCAGCAGCTTACAGGGGGCGCACTATGGCTACACCTTC
CASSLQGAHYGYTF
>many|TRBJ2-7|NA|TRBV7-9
TGTGCCAGCAGCGGGCAGGGCGCGCAGTACTTC
CASSGQGAQYF
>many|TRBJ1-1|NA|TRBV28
TGTGCCAGCAGTTGGGGGGGGACATTCATGAACACTGAAGCTTTCTTT
CASSWGGTFMNTEAFF
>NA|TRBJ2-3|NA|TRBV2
TGTGCCAGCAGTAAAACCGGGACCAACACAGATACGCAGTATTTT
CASSKTGTNTDTQYF
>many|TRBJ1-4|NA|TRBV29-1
TGCAGCGTTGCAGACCGGGTCTCTAATGAAAAACTGTTTTTT
CSVADRVSNEKLFF
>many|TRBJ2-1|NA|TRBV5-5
TGTGCCAGCAGCTTGCGAGCGGGTAACTACAATGAGCAGTTCTTC
CASSLRAGNYNEQFF
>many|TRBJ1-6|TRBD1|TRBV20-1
TGCACCGCATGGAGACAGGGTTTTTCACCCCTCCACTTT
CTAWRQGFSPLHF
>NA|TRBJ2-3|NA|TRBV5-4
TGTGCCAGCAGCCGGAGACAGGATACCGATACGCAGTATTTT
CASSRRQDTDTQYF